The T cell receptor (beta chain) described here comes from a study of T cells in Graves' hyperthyroidism and ophthalmopathy. V lost 8 bases to trimming and J lost 7 bases, with 18 bases between them. CDR3 length: 14 amino acids. Per the germline V gene, CDR1 is SEHNR and CDR2 is FQNEAQ (reference sequence). Ten or more counts support this clonotype. What it recognizes is unknown. Study conclusions and caveats: The model foresaw ophthalmopathy a median around 6.4 months prior to onset. Expanded thyroid clonotypes (above 0.001) were mostly also found in blood.

RNA transcripts yielded amplified TCR beta CDR3 regions. The TCR CDR3 first-round RT-PCR relied on the HTBI primer set. From the multiplex PCR reads, TCRdb called clonotypes with MiXCR, one entry per CDR3 protein. This sample has around 580,000 distinct CDR3 sequences, with 15% to 20% found just once. Disease duration under 2 months; hyperthyroidism patients were aged 18 to 65. The chain has TRBV7-9 and TRBJ1-5; D remains unclear. Sequencing was carried out using blood. The TCR was taken from a woman younger than 30 with Graves' hyperthyroidism. The CDR3 DNA follows: TGTGCCAGCCAACCTGATGGCAGACGGCAGCCCCAGCATTTT. This encodes CASQPDGRRQPQHF.